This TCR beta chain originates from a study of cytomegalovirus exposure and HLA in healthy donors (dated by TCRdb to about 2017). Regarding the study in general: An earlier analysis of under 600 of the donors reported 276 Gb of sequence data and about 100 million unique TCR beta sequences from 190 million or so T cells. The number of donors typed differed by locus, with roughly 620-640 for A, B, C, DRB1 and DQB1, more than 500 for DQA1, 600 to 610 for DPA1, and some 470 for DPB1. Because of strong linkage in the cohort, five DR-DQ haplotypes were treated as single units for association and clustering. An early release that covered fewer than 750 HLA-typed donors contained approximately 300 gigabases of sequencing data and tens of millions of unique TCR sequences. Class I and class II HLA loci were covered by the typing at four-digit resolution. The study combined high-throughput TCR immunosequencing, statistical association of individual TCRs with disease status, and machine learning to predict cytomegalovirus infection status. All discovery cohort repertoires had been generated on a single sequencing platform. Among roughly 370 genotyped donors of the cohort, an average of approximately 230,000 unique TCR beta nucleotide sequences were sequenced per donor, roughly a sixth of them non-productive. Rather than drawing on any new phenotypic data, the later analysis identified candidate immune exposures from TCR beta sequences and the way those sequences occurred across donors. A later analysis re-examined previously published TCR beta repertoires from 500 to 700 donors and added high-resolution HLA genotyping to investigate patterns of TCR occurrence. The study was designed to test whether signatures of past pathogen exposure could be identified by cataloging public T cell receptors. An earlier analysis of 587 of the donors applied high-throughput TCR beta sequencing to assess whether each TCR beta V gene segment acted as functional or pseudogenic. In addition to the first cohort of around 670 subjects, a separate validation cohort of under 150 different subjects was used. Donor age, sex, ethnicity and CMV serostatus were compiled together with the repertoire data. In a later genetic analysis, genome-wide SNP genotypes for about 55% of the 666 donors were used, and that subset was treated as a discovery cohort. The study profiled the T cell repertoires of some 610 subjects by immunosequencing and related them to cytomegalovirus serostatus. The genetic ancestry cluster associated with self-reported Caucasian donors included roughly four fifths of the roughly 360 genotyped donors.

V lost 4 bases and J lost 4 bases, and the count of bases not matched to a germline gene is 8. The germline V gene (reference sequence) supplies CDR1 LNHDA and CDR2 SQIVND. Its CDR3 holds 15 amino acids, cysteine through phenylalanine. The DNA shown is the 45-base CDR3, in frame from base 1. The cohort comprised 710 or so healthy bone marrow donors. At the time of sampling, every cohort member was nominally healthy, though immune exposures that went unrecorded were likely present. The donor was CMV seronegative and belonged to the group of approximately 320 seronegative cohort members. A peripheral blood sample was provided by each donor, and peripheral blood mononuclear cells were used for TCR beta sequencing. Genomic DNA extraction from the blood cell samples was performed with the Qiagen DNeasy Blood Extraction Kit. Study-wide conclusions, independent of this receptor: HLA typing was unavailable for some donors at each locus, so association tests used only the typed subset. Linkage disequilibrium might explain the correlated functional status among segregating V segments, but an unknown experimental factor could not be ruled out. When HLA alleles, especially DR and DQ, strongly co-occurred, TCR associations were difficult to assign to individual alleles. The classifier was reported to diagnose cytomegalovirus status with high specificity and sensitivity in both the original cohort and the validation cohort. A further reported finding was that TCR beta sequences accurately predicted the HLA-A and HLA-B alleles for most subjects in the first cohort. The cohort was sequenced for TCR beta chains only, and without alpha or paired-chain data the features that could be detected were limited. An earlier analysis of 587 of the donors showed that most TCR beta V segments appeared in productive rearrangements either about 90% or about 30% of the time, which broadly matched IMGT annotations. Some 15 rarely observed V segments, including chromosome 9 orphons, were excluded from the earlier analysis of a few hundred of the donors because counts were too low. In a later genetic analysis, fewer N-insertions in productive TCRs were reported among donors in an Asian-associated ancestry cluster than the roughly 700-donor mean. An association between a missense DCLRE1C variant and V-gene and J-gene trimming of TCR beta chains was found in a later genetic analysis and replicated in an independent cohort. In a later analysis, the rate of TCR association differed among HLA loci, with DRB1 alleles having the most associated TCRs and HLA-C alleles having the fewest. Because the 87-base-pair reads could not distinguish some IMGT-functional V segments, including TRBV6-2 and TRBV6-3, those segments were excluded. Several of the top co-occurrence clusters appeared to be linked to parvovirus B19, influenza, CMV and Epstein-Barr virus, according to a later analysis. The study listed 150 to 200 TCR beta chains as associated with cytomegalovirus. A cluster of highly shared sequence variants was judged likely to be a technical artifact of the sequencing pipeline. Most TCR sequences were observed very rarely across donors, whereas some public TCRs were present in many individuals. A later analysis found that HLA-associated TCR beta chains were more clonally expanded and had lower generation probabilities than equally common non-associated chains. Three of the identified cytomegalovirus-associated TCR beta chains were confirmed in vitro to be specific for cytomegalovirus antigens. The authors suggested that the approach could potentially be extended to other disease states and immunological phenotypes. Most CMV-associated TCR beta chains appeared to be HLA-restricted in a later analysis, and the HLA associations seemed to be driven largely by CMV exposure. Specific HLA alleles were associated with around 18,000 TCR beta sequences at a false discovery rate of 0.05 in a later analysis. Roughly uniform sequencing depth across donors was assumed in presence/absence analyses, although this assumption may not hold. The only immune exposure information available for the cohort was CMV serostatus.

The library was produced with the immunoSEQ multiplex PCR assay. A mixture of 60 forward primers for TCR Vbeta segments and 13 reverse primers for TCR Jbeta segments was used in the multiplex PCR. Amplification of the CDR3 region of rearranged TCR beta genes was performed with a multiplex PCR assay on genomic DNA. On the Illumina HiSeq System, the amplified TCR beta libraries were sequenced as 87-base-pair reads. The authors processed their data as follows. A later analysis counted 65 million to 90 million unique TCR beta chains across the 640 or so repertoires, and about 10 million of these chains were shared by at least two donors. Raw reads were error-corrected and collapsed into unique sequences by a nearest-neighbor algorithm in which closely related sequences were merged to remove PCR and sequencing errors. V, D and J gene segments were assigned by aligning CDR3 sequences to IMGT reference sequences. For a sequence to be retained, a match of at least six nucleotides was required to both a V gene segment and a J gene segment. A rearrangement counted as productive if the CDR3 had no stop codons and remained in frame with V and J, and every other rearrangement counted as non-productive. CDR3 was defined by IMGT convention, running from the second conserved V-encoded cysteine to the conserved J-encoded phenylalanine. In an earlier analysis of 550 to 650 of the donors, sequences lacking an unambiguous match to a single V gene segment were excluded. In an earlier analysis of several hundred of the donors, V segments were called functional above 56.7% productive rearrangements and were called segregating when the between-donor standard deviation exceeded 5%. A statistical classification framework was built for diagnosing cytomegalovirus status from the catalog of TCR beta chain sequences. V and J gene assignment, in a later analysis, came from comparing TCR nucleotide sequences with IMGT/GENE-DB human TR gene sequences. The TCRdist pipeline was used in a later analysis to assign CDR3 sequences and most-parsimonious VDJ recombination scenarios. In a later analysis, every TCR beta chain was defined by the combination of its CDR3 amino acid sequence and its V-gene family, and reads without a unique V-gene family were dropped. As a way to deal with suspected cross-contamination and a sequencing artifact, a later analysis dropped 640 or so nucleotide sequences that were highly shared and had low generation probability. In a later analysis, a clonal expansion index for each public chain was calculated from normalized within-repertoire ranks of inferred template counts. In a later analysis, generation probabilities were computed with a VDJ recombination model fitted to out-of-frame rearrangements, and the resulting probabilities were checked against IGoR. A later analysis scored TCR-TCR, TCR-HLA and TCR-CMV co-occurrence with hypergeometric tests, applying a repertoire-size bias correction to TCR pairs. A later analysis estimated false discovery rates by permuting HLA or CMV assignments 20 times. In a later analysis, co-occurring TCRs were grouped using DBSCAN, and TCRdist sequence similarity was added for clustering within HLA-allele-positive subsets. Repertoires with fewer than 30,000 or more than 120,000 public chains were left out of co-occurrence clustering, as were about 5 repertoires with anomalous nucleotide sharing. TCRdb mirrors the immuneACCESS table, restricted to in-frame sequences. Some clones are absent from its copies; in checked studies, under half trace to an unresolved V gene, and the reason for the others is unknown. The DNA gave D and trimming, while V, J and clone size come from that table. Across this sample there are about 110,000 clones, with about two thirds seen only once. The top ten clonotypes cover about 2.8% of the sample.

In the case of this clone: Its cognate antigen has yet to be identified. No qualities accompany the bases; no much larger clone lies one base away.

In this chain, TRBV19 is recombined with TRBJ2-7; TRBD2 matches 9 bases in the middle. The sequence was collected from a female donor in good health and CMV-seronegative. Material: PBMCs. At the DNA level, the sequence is TGTGCCAGTAGTAGAGTGACTAGCGGACTTTACGAGCAGTACTTC. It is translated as CASSRVTSGLYEQYF.